A single sample gave rise to the 21 T cell receptor beta chains below, sequenced in a study of CD8+ T cells in alopecia areata. Treatment here: oral pan-JAK inhibitor, 5-10 mg twice daily. Once RNA had been extracted, it was reverse transcribed into cDNA to act as the sequencing template. TCRdb's table, derived via immunoSEQ multiplex PCR, lists solely in-frame clones and lacks some. In the table there are 60,000 to 85,000 clones, 29% of which are singletons. Sequenced material: CD8+ T cells sorted from blood, taken at week 4, from a patient treated with tofacitinib. The receptors derive from a human donor with alopecia areata.

This clone was counted between two and nine times. The J gene is TRBJ2-5, the V gene TRBV30, with TRBD1 as a possible D gene (5 bases). CDR3 length: 15 amino acids. Per the germline V gene, CDR1 is GTSNPN and CDR2 is SVGIG (reference sequence). V lost 0 bases and J lost 4, with 15 bases in between. CDR3 sequence: CAWSVRRGSVETQYF. DNA of the CDR3: TGTGCCTGGAGTGTACGAAGGGGAAGCGTAGAGACCCAGTACTTC.

This clone was observed a handful of times. The chain carries TRBV7-9 and TRBJ1-2; D gene ambiguous. V was trimmed by 5 bases and J by 3 bases, leaving 10 bases between them. The CDR3 covers 13 residues. The germline gives CDR1 SEHNR, CDR2 FQNEAQ (reference sequence). For the CDR3, the DNA is TGTGCCAGCAGCCCTACCGATGACTATGGCTACACCTTC. It is translated as CASSPTDDYGYTF.

The chain couples TRBV27 to TRBJ2-4; D ambiguous. Deletions cut 6 bases from V and 8 bases from J, with 17 bases between. The CDR3 is 14 residues long. Germline assignment: CDR1 MNHEY and CDR2 SMNVEV (reference sequence). This CDR3 reads CASSTSGRLYIQYF. The DNA of the CDR3 is TGTGCCAGCAGCACCTCCGGTAGGCTGTACATTCAGTACTTC.

CDR3 in DNA: TGTGCCAGCAGTGAGGACAGGGGAGAGGGCTACACCTTC. Its protein is CASSEDRGEGYTF. This chain connects TRBV28 to TRBJ1-2, with 9 nucleotides matching TRBD1. CDR1 and CDR2 from the germline V gene are MDHEN and SYDVKM. V lost 5 bases to trimming and J lost 8 bases; unmatched junction nucleotides: 6. This CDR3 is built from 13 residues.

The J gene is TRBJ1-2, the V gene TRBV30; 7 bases are shared with TRBD1. Germline V lookup: CDR1 GTSNPN, CDR2 SVGIG (reference sequence). The CDR3 is 13 amino acids. Trimming at V came to 3 bases and at J to 8 bases, leaving 9 bases not matched to a gene. As DNA, the CDR3 is TGTGCCTGGAGGTGGGGAACAGGGGACGGCTACACCTTC. Translated: CAWRWGTGDGYTF.

The CDR3 bases are TGTGCCAGCGGGACAGCCTACGAGCAGTACTTC. Encoded protein: CASGTAYEQYF. The chain joins TRBV19 to TRBJ2-7, with 7 positions matching TRBD1. J gave up 2 bases and V 9 bases, and 1 base lay outside the gene matches. The CDR3 sequence is 11 residues long. Per germline, CDR1 LNHDA and CDR2 SQIVND (reference sequence). The whole variable domain, remainder taken from reference TRBV19 and TRBJ2-7, is DGGITQSPKYLFRKEGQNVTLSCEQNLNHDAMYWYRQDPGQGLRLIYYSQIVNDFQKGDIAEGYSVSREKKESFPLTVTSAQKNPTAFYLCASGTAYEQYFGPGTRLTVT.

This clone was observed a few times. This chain links TRBV30 with TRBJ2-1; D unresolved. V was clipped by 1 base and J by 3 bases, with 7 bases between them. In germline, CDR1 is GTSNPN, CDR2 SVGIG (reference sequence). The length of the CDR3 is 13 residues. The CDR3 bases are TGTGCCTGGAGTGAGTCCCTCTACAATGAGCAGTTCTTC. It specifies CAWSESLYNEQFF.

This clone has a count of ten or more. This chain uses TRBV7-9 with TRBJ2-7; D perhaps matches TRBD2 (5 bases). The CDR3 extends over 15 amino acids. V was trimmed by 5 bases and J by 2 bases, leaving 16 bases between them. Looked up from germline, CDR1 is SEHNR and CDR2 is FQNEAQ (reference sequence). The CDR3 bases are TGTGCCAGCAGCAGCGGCGGTGAGAAAACCTACGAGCAGTACTTC. As protein: CASSSGGEKTYEQYF.

This clone was detected a few times. The chain recombines TRBV29-1 with TRBJ2-3, with 7 bases aligning to TRBD2. Trimming took 8 bases from V and 7 from J; bases not matched to a gene: 15. The CDR3 spans 14 residues. In germline, CDR1 is SQVTM, CDR2 ANQGSEA. The CDR3 DNA is TGCAGCATGTGGGGGAGGGCCGGCGATAATACGCAGTATTTT. Amino acid sequence: CSMWGRAGDNTQYF.

The chain employs TRBV29-1 and TRBJ2-1; a weak D match, TRBD1 (6 bases). Trimming left V 5 bases short and J 6 bases short, with 17 bases between. Per the germline V gene, CDR1 is SQVTM and CDR2 is ANQGSEA. The CDR3 spans 14 residues. CDR3 sequence: CSVFDTGHLNEQFF. The CDR3 DNA reads as TGCAGCGTTTTTGACACAGGGCATCTCAATGAGCAGTTCTTC.

This clone showed up just a few times. The CDR3 reads CSVVGLAGGTYEQYF. The CDR3 bases are TGCAGCGTTGTTGGACTAGCGGGAGGGACCTACGAGCAGTACTTC. This chain links TRBV29-1 with TRBJ2-7; the match to TRBD2 covers 15 bases. From germline, CDR1 is SQVTM and CDR2 ANQGSEA. The length of the CDR3 is 15 residues. J was trimmed by 2 bases and V by 4 bases; bases with no gene match: 3.

This sequence joins TRBV29-1 and TRBJ2-2, with 9 bases fitting TRBD1. The CDR3 loop spans 15 amino acids. V was pared by 1 base and J by 3 bases, with 3 bases of the junction left unmatched. Germline V gene lookup returns CDR1 SQVTM and CDR2 ANQGSEA. This chain's CDR3 is CSVEGWDRDTGELFF. CDR3 nucleotide sequence: TGCAGCGTTGAAGGATGGGACAGGGACACCGGGGAGCTGTTTTTT.

This clone has more than one count but fewer than ten. The chain links TRBV29-1 to TRBJ1-5; tentatively, D is TRBD1 (5 bases). The CDR3 has 14 residues. Germline V lookup: CDR1 SQVTM, CDR2 ANQGSEA. V was trimmed by 4 bases and J by 3 bases, leaving 13 bases between them. The CDR3 DNA is TGCAGCGTTGTAATGGGGACTGACAATCAGCCCCAGCATTTT. Residues: CSVVMGTDNQPQHF. Together with reference TRBV29-1 and TRBJ1-5, the CDR3 gives the full variable domain: SAVISQKPSRDICQRGTSLTIQCQVDSQVTMMFWYRQQPGQSLTLIATANQGSEATYESGFVIDKFPISRPNLTFSTLTVSNMSPEDSSIYLCSVVMGTDNQPQHFGDGTRLSIL.

This clone has more than one count but fewer than ten. The chain links TRBV27 to TRBJ2-7; a weak D match, TRBD2 (6 bases). Germline CDR1 is MNHEY and CDR2 is SMNVEV (reference sequence). The CDR3 is 14 residues long. With 4 bases removed from V and 4 bases from J, the gap between germline ends came to 14 bases. The CDR3 DNA follows: TGTGCCAGCAGTTCATCGGGAGAATGGTACGAGCAGTACTTC. Its translation is CASSSSGEWYEQYF.

The chain employs TRBV7-9 and TRBJ1-1; possibly TRBD1 for D (5 bases). Germline CDR1 and CDR2: SEHNR and FQNEAQ (reference sequence). The CDR3 loop spans 15 amino acids. Between the trimmed V and J ends, which lost 4 bases and 2 bases, there was a span of 14 bases. This CDR3 reads CASSYGREYNTEAFF. CDR3 in DNA: TGTGCCAGCAGCTATGGCAGGGAGTATAACACTGAAGCTTTCTTT.

The chain has TRBV29-1 and TRBJ2-7; D not resolved. The CDR3 is 12 residues long. In germline, CDR1 is SQVTM, CDR2 ANQGSEA. The V and J ends lost 4 bases and 5 bases respectively, with 12 bases between them. Written as DNA, the CDR3 is TGCAGCGTTGTGGGCACCTGGGACGAGCAGTACTTC. It yields the protein CSVVGTWDEQYF.

This clone was seen a few times. V gene TRBV5-4 combines with J gene TRBJ2-2; D not resolved. The ends were cut back, 3 bases at V and 6 bases at J, with 9 bases in the middle. CDR3 size: 13 residues. CDR1 is SGHNT and CDR2 is YYREEE in the germline V gene (reference sequence). CDR3 nucleotides: TGTGCCAGCAGCTCCTCAGGTGCCGGGGAGCTGTTTTTT. The encoded protein is CASSSSGAGELFF.

The gene calls are TRBV10-3 and TRBJ2-1; 8 bases align to TRBD2. The germline gives CDR1 ENHRY, CDR2 SYGVKD. The CDR3 has 14 amino acids. The trim removed 8 bases at V and 2 bases at J, leaving 5 bases unmatched. In DNA, the CDR3 is TGTGCCATCGGGTTAGCGGGAACCTACAATGAGCAGTTCTTC. This sequence encodes CAIGLAGTYNEQFF.

This clone has only a few counts. The V gene is TRBV25-1, the J gene TRBJ2-7; unclear D gene. The CDR3 length is 11 residues. The V gene's germline CDR1 is MGHDK and CDR2 SYGVNS. Trimming left V 8 bases short and J 3 bases short, with 8 bases between. CDR3 sequence: CASGWGYEQYF. The DNA of the CDR3 is TGTGCCAGCGGCTGGGGCTACGAGCAGTACTTC.

The sample holds a few counts of this clone. V and J are TRBV6-5 and TRBJ1-1; perhaps TRBD1 as D (5 bases). The germline V gene encodes CDR1 MNHEY and CDR2 SVGAGI. Trimming took 10 bases from V and 2 from J, leaving 11 bases between them. This CDR3 region has 12 residues. CDR3 bases: TGTGCCACGAGGGGTGGTAACACTGAAGCTTTCTTT. It translates to CATRGGNTEAFF.

This clone was observed a handful of times. The CDR3, as DNA: TGTGCCAGCAGCGCGGGCGGGGGAGCCTACGAGCAGTACTTC. It yields the protein CASSAGGGAYEQYF. This chain links TRBV11-2 with TRBJ2-7; the match to TRBD2 covers 7 bases. Germline V lookup: CDR1 SGHAT, CDR2 FQNNGV. Trimming took 5 bases from V and 2 from J; bases not matched to a gene: 6. This CDR3 has 14 residues.